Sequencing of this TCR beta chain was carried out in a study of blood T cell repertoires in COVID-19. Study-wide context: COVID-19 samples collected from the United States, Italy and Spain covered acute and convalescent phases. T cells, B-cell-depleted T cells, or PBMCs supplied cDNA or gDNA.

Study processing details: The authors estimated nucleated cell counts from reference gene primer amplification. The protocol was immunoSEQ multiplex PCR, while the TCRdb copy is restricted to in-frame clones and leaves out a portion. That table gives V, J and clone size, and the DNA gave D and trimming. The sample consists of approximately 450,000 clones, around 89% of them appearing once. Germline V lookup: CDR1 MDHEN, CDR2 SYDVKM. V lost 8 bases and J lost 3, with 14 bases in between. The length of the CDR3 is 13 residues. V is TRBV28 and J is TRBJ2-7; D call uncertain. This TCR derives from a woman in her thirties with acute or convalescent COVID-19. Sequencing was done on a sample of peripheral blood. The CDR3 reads CASRSGRNYEQYF. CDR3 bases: TGTGCCAGCCGATCAGGTCGGAACTACGAGCAGTACTTC. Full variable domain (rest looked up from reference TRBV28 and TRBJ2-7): DVKVTQSSRYLVKRTGEKVFLECVQDMDHENMFWYRQDPGLGLRLIYFSYDVKMKEKGDIPEGYSVSREKKERFSLILESASTNQTSMYLCASRSGRNYEQYFGPGTRLTVT.